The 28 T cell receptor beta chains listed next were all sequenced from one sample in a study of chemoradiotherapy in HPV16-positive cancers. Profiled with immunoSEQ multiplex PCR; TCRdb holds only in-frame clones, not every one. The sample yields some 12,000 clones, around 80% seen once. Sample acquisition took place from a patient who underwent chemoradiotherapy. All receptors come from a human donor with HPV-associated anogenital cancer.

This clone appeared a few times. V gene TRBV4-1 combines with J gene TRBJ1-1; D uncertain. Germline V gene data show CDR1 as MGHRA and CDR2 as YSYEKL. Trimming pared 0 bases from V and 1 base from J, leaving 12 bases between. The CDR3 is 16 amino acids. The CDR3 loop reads CASSQDLVEGNTEAFF. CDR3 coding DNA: TGCGCCAGCAGCCAAGATCTTGTAGAGGGGAACACTGAAGCTTTCTTT.

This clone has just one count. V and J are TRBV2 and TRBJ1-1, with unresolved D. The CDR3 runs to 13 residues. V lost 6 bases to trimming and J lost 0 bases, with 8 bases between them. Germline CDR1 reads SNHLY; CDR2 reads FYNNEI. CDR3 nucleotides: TGTGCCAGCAGCACGACGGTGAACACTGAAGCTTTCTTT. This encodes CASSTTVNTEAFF.

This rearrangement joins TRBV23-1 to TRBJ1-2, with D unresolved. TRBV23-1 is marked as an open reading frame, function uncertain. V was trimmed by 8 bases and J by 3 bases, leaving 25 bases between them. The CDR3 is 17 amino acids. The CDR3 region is CASLPSVPTWGYYGYTF. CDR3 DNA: TGCGCCAGCCTCCCTTCCGTGCCGACATGGGGTTACTATGGCTACACCTTC.

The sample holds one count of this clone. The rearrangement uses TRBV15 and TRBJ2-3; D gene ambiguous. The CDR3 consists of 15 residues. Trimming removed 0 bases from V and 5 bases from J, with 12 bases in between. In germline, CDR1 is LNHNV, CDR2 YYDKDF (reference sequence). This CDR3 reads CATSRDHSRRDTQYF. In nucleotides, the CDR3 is TGTGCCACCAGCAGAGATCATTCCCGGCGAGATACGCAGTATTTT.

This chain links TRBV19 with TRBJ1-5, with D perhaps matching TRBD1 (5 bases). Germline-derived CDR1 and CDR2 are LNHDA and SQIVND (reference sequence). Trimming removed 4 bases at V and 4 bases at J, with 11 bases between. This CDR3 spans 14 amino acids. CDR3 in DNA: TGTGCCAGTAGTACCGGGACCGAAAATCAGCCCCAGCATTTT. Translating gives CASSTGTENQPQHF. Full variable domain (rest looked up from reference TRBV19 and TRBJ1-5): DGGITQSPKYLFRKEGQNVTLSCEQNLNHDAMYWYRQDPGQGLRLIYYSQIVNDFQKGDIAEGYSVSREKKESFPLTVTSAQKNPTAFYLCASSTGTENQPQHFGDGTRLSIL.

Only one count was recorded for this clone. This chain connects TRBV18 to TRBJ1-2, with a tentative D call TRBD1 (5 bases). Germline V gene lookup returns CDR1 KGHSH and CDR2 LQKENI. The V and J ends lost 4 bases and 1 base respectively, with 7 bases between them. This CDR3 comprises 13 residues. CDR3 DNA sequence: TGTGCCAGCTCACAGACAGATAACTATGGCTACACCTTC. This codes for CASSQTDNYGYTF. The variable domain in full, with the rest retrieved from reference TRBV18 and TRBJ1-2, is NAGVMQNPRHLVRRRGQEARLRCSPMKGHSHVYWYRQLPEEGLKFMVYLQKENIIDESGMPKERFSAEFPKEGPSILRIQQVVRGDSAAYFCASSQTDNYGYTFGSGTRLTVV.

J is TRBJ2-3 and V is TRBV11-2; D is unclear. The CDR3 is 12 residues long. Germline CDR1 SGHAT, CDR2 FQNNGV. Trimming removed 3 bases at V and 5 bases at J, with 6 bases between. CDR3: CASSFWGDTQYF. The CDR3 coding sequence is TGTGCCAGCAGCTTCTGGGGAGATACGCAGTATTTT.

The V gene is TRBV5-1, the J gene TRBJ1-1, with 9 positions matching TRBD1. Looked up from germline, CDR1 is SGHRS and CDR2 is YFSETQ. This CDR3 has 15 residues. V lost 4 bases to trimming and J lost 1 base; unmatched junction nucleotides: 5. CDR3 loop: CASSPGGQGNTEAFF. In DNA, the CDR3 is TGCGCCAGCAGCCCGGGGGGACAGGGGAACACTGAAGCTTTCTTT.

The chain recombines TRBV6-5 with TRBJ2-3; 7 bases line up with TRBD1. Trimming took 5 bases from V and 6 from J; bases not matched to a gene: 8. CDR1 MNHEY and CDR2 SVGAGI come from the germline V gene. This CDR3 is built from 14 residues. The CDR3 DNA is TGTGCCAGCAGTGGGAACAGGGGTGGGGATACGCAGTATTTT. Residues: CASSGNRGGDTQYF.

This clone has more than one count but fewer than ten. The CDR3: CASSKSRGDQPQHF. The CDR3 DNA reads TGTGCCAGCAGCAAGAGCCGGGGGGATCAGCCCCAGCATTTT. The V and J genes are TRBV6-5 and TRBJ1-5; tentative D call: TRBD1 (5 bases). The V end was cut by 6 bases, the J end by 5 bases, with 14 bases between. Germline CDR1 MNHEY, CDR2 SVGAGI. The CDR3 spans 14 residues.

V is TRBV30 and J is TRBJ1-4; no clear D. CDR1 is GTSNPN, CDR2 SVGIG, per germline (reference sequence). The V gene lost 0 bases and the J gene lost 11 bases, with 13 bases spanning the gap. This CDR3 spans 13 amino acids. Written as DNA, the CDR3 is TGTGCCTGGAGTGTACGTGGACTAGGGAAACTGTTTTTT. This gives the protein CAWSVRGLGKLFF.

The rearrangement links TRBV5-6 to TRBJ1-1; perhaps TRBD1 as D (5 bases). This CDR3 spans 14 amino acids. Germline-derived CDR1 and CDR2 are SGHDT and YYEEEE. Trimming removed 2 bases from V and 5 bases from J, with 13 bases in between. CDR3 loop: CASSLPGRVTEAFF. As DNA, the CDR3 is TGTGCCAGCAGCTTACCAGGGAGGGTTACTGAAGCTTTCTTT.

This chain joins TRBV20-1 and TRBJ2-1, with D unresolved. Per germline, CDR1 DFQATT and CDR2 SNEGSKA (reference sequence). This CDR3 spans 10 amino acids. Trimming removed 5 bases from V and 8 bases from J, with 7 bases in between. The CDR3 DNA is TGCAGTGCTGAACGTGATGAGCAGTTCTTC. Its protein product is CSAERDEQFF.

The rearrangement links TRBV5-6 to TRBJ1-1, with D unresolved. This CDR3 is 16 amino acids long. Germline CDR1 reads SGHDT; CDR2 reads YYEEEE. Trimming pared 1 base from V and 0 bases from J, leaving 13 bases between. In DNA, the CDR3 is TGTGCCAGCAGCTTGCCGGGTCTCGGGATGAACACTGAAGCTTTCTTT. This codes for CASSLPGLGMNTEAFF.

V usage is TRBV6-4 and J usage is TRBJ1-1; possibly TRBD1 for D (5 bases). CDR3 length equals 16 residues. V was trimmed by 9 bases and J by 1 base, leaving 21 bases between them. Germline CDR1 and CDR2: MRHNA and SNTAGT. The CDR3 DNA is TGTGCCAGACATGGACAAAGTTTAACTCCGAACACTGAAGCTTTCTTT. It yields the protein CARHGQSLTPNTEAFF.

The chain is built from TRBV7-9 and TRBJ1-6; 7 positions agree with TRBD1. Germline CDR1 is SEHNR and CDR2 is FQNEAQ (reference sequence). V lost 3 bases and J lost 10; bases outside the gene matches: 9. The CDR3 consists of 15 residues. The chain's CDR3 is CASSFSDRVMSPLHF. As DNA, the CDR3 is TGTGCCAGCAGCTTTTCCGACAGGGTTATGTCACCCCTCCACTTT.

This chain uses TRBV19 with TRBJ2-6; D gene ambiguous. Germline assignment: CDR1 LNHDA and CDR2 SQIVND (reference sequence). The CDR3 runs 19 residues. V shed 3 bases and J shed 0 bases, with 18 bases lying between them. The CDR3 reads CASSMPPGGSNSGANVLTF. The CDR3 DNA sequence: TGTGCCAGTAGTATGCCCCCGGGTGGATCGAACTCTGGGGCCAACGTCCTGACTTTC.

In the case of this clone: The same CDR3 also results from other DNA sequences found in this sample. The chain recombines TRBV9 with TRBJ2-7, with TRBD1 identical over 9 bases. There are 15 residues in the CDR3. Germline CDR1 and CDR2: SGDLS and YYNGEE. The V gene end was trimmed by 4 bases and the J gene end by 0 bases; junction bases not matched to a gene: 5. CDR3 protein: CASSPRDRASYEQYF. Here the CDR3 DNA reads TGTGCCAGCAGCCCCCGGGACAGGGCCTCCTACGAGCAGTACTTC. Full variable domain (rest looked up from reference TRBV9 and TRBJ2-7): DSGVTQTPKHLITATGQRVTLRCSPRSGDLSVYWYQQSLDQGLQFLIQYYNGEERAKGNILERFSAQQFPDLHSELNLSSLELGDSALYFCASSPRDRASYEQYFGPGTRLTVT.

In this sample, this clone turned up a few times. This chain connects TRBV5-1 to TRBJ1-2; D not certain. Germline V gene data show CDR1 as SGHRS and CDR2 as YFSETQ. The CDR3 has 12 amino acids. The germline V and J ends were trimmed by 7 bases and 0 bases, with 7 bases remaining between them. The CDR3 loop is CASWEANYGYTF. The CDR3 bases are TGCGCCAGCTGGGAGGCTAACTATGGCTACACCTTC.

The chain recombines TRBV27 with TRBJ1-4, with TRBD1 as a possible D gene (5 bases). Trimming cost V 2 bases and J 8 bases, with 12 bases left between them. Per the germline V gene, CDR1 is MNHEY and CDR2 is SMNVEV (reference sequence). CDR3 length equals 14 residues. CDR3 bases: TGTGCCAGCAGTTTAATCGGGGGTTTGGAAAAACTGTTTTTT. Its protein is CASSLIGGLEKLFF.

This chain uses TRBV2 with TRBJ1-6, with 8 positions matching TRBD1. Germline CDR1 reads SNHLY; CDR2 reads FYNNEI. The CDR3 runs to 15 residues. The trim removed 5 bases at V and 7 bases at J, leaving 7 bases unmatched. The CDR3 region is CASSPTGGGNSPLHF. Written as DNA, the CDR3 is TGTGCCAGCAGTCCCACAGGGGGTGGAAATTCACCCCTCCACTTT.

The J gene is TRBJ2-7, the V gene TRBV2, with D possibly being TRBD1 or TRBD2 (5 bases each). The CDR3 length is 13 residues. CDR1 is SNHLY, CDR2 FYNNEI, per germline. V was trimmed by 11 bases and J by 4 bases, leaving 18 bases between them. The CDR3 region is CAGSSGTRYEQYF. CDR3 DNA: TGTGCCGGGAGCTCAGGGACCAGGTACGAGCAGTACTTC.

The CDR3 DNA reads TGTGCCAGCAGCTTACGAACGAATTCCTACGAGCAGTACTTC. The encoded protein is CASSLRTNSYEQYF. The chain employs TRBV7-2 and TRBJ2-7; D is unclear. Germline CDR1 is SGHTA and CDR2 is FQGNSA. The CDR3 totals 14 residues. V shed 2 bases and J shed 1 base, with 9 bases lying between them.

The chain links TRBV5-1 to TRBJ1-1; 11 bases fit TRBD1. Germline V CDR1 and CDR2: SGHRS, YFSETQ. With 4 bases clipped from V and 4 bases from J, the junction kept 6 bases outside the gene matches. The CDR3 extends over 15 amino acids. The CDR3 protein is CASSPDRGPGTEAFF. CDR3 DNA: TGCGCCAGCAGCCCGGACAGGGGGCCGGGCACTGAAGCTTTCTTT.

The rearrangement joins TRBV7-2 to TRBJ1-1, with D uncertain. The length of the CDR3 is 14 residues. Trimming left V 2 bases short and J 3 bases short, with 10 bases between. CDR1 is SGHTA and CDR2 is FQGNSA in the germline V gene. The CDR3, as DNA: TGTGCCAGCAGCTTATACCGGCAGGACACTGAAGCTTTCTTT. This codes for CASSLYRQDTEAFF.

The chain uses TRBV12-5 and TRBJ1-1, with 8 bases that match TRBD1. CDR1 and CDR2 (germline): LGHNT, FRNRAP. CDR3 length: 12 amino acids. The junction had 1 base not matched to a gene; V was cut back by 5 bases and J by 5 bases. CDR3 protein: CASGRQGTEAFF. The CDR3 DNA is TGTGCTAGTGGTCGACAGGGGACTGAAGCTTTCTTT.

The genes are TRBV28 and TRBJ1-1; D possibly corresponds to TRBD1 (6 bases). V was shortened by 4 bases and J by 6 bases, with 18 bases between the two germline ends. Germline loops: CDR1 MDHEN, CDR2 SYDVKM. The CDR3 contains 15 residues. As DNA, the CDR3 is TGTGCCAGCAGTTCGGCAGGGGACCTCAGGTCTGAAGCTTTCTTT. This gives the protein CASSSAGDLRSEAFF. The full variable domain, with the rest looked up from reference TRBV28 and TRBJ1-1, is DVKVTQSSRYLVKRTGEKVFLECVQDMDHENMFWYRQDPGLGLRLIYFSYDVKMKEKGDIPEGYSVSREKKERFSLILESASTNQTSMYLCASSSAGDLRSEAFFGQGTRLTVV.

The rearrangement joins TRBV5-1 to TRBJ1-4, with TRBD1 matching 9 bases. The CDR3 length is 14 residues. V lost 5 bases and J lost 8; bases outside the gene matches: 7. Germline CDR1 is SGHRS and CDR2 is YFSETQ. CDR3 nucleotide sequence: TGCGCCAGCAGTACAGGGGGCTACGTCGAAAAACTGTTTTTT. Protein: CASSTGGYVEKLFF.